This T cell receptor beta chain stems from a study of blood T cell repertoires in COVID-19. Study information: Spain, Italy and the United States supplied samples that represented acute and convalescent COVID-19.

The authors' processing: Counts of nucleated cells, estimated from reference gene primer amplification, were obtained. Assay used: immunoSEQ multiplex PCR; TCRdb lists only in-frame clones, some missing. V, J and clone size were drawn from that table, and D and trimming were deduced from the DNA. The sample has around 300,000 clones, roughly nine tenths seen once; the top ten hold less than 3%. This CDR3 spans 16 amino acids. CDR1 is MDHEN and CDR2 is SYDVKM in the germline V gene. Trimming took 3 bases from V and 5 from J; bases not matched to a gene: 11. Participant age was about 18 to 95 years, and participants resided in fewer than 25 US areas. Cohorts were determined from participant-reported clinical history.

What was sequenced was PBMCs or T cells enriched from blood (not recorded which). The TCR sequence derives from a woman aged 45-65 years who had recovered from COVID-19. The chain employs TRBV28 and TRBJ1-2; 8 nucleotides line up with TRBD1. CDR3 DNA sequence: TGTGCCAGCAGTTTCCCCTGGGACAGGAGTGGGTATGGCTACACCTTC. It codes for CASSFPWDRSGYGYTF.